This TCR beta chain was sequenced in a study of T cell changes during pregnancy in multiple sclerosis (dated by TCRdb to the late 2010s). Concerning the study at large: The study looked at changes in the T cell repertoire across pregnancy in women with multiple sclerosis.

Library preparation used the immunoSEQ multiplex PCR assay. TCRdb obtained this table from immuneACCESS and retained in-frame rearrangements with V and J assigned. These tables miss some clones; where compared with another copy, unresolved V genes account for less than half of the shortfall, and the remainder is unexplained. The sample has some 50,000 clones on record, around 92% of them singletons. Roughly 0.2% of the sample is held by the ten biggest clonotypes. V is clipped by 6 bases and J by 1 base, and the sequence between their germline boundaries is 9 bases long. The cysteine opens and the phenylalanine closes a CDR3 of 13 amino acids. Left in the record is the CDR3 DNA by itself, 39 bases read in frame from the first base. The germline V gene (reference sequence) gives CDR1 as MNHNY and CDR2 as SVGAGI. For this clone: What this receptor recognizes is not known. It has no much larger one-base neighbor in the sample; base qualities were not kept.

This TCR derives from a female donor with multiple sclerosis, enrolled in a pregnancy study. This material consisted of CD4+ T cells from peripheral blood mononuclear cells, taken in the second trimester of pregnancy. The chain couples TRBV6-6 to TRBJ1-1; the D gene identity is not certain. The CDR3 corresponds to CASSQDWNTEAFF. The DNA sequence is TGTGCCAGCAGCCAAGACTGGAACACTGAAGCTTTCTTT.